This entry lists 14 T cell receptor beta chains sequenced from one sample in a study of T cells in women clearing cervical HPV infection. The assay was immunoSEQ multiplex PCR, and TCRdb's table has in-frame clones only and misses some. Across 35,000 to 50,000 clones, the top ten clones capture about 8% of the sample. The sample taken for sequencing was blood buffy coat. The receptors shown here come from a woman between 18 and 70 years old with a cervical HPV16 infection that either progressed to CIN3+ or cleared (not recorded which).

With regard to this clone: The read stops 3 residues short of the end of the CDR3; the missing end is completed from the germline J gene. The gene calls are TRBV7-9 and TRBJ1-3, with TRBD1 identical over 7 bases. The CDR3 is 15 residues long. J gave up 5 bases and V 5 bases, and 9 bases lay outside the gene matches. Germline assignment: CDR1 SEHNR and CDR2 FQNEAQ (reference sequence). CDR3 region: CASSIQGLIRNTIYF. The sequenced part of the CDR3 DNA is TGTGCCAGCAGCATACAGGGGCTGATCAGAAACACC.

To note about this clone: The missing CDR3 end, 3 residues past where the read stops, is filled in from the germline J gene. The V and J genes are TRBV18 and TRBJ1-4; weak D call: TRBD1 (5 bases). The V and J ends lost 2 bases and 2 bases respectively, with 6 bases between them. Germline V gene lookup returns CDR1 KGHSH and CDR2 LQKENI. This CDR3 contains 14 residues. The sequenced CDR3 bases are TGTGCCAGCTCACCAGGGGCTACTAATGAAAAA. It specifies CASSPGATNEK. In full, the CDR3 is CASSPGATNEKLFF. Supplemented by reference TRBV18 and TRBJ1-4, the full variable domain reads NAGVMQNPRHLVRRRGQEARLRCSPMKGHSHVYWYRQLPEEGLKFMVYLQKENIIDESGMPKERFSAEFPKEGPSILRIQQVVRGDSAAYFCASSPGATNEKLFFGSGTQLSVL.

Worth noting for this clone: The read falls 3 residues short of the CDR3 end, and the missing part is taken from the germline J gene. The rearrangement links TRBV5-6 to TRBJ1-4; 8 bases fit TRBD1. V shed 2 bases and J 8 bases; nucleotides not matched to a gene: 5. Germline CDR1 and CDR2: SGHDT and YYEEEE. The CDR3 covers 14 residues. Partial CDR3 DNA: TGTGCCAGCAGCTTTCAGGGGGCGGAAGAAAAA. Protein product: CASSFQGAEEK. The complete CDR3 sequence is CASSFQGAEEKLFF.

CDR3 region: CATSDFDRVGGYTF. The DNA read from the CDR3 is TGTGCCACCAGTGATTTCGACAGGGTGGGAGGC. The chain couples TRBV24-1 to TRBJ1-2, with 7 nucleotides matching TRBD1. From the germline J gene comes the end of the CDR3, since the read stops 3 residues before it. The CDR3 has 14 amino acids. Per the germline V gene, CDR1 is KGHDR and CDR2 is SFDVKD.

With regard to this clone: The CDR3 goes on 3 residues after the read ends, and that part is filled in from the germline J gene. The chain couples TRBV12-5 to TRBJ1-1, with D hard to call. V shed 1 base and J shed 4 bases, with 7 bases lying between them. Germline-derived CDR1 and CDR2 are LGHNT and FRNRAP. The CDR3 totals 13 residues. Partial CDR3 DNA: TGTGCTAGTGGTTTGGAGCTTCCCACTGAA. Its translation is CASGLELPTE. In full, the CDR3 reads CASGLELPTEAFF.

Worth noting for this clone: The sequenced fragment ends 3 residues before the CDR3 boundary, so the rest is inferred from the germline J gene. The sample carries other DNA sequences with the same CDR3. The chain employs TRBV28 and TRBJ1-2, with a possible D match to TRBD1 (6 bases). Trimming shortened V by 2 bases and J by 2 bases, and 9 bases separated the two germline ends. Per germline, CDR1 MDHEN and CDR2 SYDVKM. The CDR3 is 14 amino acids. The CDR3 reads CASSLDQGNYGYTF. The CDR3 bases that were read are TGTGCCAGCAGTTTAGACCAGGGGAACTATGGC.

Notes on this clone: The read comes to an end 3 residues before the CDR3 does, leaving the germline J gene to fill in the end. This chain connects TRBV30 to TRBJ2-3; D not resolved. The V end was cut by 3 bases, the J end by 0 bases, with 4 bases between. Germline lookup yields CDR1 GTSNPN and CDR2 SVGIG (reference sequence). This CDR3 is 12 amino acids long. This CDR3 is CAWSPSTDTQYF. Incomplete CDR3 DNA: TGTGCCTGGAGCCCTAGCACAGATACG.

The DNA read from the CDR3 is TGTGCCACCAGGGAGTTGGCTGGAAACACC. It yields the protein CATRELAGNT. The full-length CDR3 reads as CATRELAGNTIYF. V and J are TRBV19 and TRBJ1-3; D may be TRBD1 (5 bases). The missing CDR3 end, 3 residues past where the read stops, is filled in from the germline J gene. V was pared by 10 bases and J by 2 bases, with 12 bases between. CDR1 and CDR2 from the germline V gene are LNHDA and SQIVND (reference sequence). The CDR3 totals 13 residues. Full variable domain (outside the CDR3, taken from reference TRBV19 and TRBJ1-3): DGGITQSPKYLFRKEGQNVTLSCEQNLNHDAMYWYRQDPGQGLRLIYYSQIVNDFQKGDIAEGYSVSREKKESFPLTVTSAQKNPTAFYLCATRELAGNTIYFGEGSWLTVV.

CDR3 sequence: CAISELAGGRVGELFF. CDR3 DNA (partial): TGTGCCATCAGTGAACTAGCGGGAGGCCGGGTCGGGGAG. The chain recombines TRBV10-3 with TRBJ2-2; 12 bases map to TRBD2. The read ends 3 residues early relative to the CDR3; the germline J gene fills the gap. CDR1 is ENHRY and CDR2 is SYGVKD in the germline V gene. The CDR3 is 16 residues long. Trimming cost V 3 bases and J 7 bases; bases outside gene matches: 6.

With respect to this clone: The sequenced fragment ends 3 residues before the CDR3 boundary, so the rest is inferred from the germline J gene. This CDR3 is also generated by other DNA sequences in the sample. J is TRBJ2-5 and V is TRBV28; TRBD1 aligns across 7 bases. Trimming removed 5 bases from V and 4 bases from J; junction bases left unmatched: 7. Per germline, CDR1 MDHEN and CDR2 SYDVKM. This CDR3 has 14 residues. The sequenced CDR3 bases are TGTGCCAGCAGTCTGGACCAGGGGGTAGAGACC. Translated, it gives CASSLDQGVET. In full, the CDR3 reads CASSLDQGVETQYF.

In the case of this clone: Read sequence stops 3 residues before the CDR3 end, and the germline J gene provides the missing end. The chain recombines TRBV5-1 with TRBJ2-5; D gene unclear. The germline V gene has CDR1 SGHRS and CDR2 YFSETQ. CDR3 size: 12 residues. The ends were cut back, 6 bases at V and 2 bases at J, with 8 bases in the middle. The CDR3 DNA, read in part, is TGCGCCAGCACGGCAGGACAAGAGACC. Its translation: CASTAGQET. The whole CDR3 sequence is CASTAGQETQYF. The full variable domain, rest sourced from reference TRBV5-1 and TRBJ2-5, is KAGVTQTPRYLIKTRGQQVTLSCSPISGHRSVSWYQQTPGQGLQFLFEYFSETQRNKGNFPGRFSGRQFSNSRSEMNVSTLELGDSALYLCASTAGQETQYFGPGTRLLVL.

In the case of this clone: Coverage ceases 3 residues before the CDR3 finishes, and the germline J gene fills in the end. The rearrangement links TRBV7-9 to TRBJ2-5; 11 positions agree with TRBD2. The CDR3 loop spans 15 amino acids. From germline, CDR1 is SEHNR and CDR2 FQNEAQ (reference sequence). V trimming: 5 bases; J trimming: 3 bases; junction bases outside the gene matches: 5. CDR3: CASSIGTSGKETQYF. The sequenced CDR3 bases are TGTGCCAGCAGCATCGGGACTAGCGGAAAAGAGACC. The full variable domain, rest sourced from reference TRBV7-9 and TRBJ2-5, is DTGVSQNPRHKITKRGQNVTFRCDPISEHNRLYWYRQTLGQGPEFLTYFQNEAQLEKSRLLSDRFSAERPKGSFSTLEIQRTEQGDSAMYLCASSIGTSGKETQYFGPGTRLLVL.

On this clone itself: The read terminates 3 residues before the CDR3 end, so the remaining end is supplied by the germline J gene. V usage is TRBV7-3 and J usage is TRBJ2-7; 11 bases map to TRBD2. The CDR3 loop spans 15 amino acids. The germline V gene encodes CDR1 SGHTA and CDR2 FQGTGA. The V and J ends lost 5 bases and 3 bases, in that order; junction bases with no gene match: 6. CDR3 amino acids: CASSPLAGGGYEQYF. The DNA read from the CDR3 is TGTGCCAGCAGCCCCTTAGCGGGAGGGGGCTACGAG.

Points on this clone: The CDR3 end lies 3 residues beyond the end of the read and is filled in from the germline J gene. The chain couples TRBV10-3 to TRBJ1-3; TRBD1 aligns across 8 bases. Germline values: CDR1 ENHRY, CDR2 SYGVKD. The CDR3 totals 15 residues. V was clipped by 3 bases and J by 4 bases; unmatched bases: 5. Incomplete CDR3 DNA: TGTGCCATCAGTGATGGCAGGGGGCAGGGAAACACC. Residues: CAISDGRGQGNT. The full CDR3 is CAISDGRGQGNTIYF.